The next 17 T cell receptor beta chains were all read from a single sample in a study of cytomegalovirus exposure and HLA in healthy donors. Both 60 Vbeta primers and 13 Jbeta primers went into the PCR. Sequencing used immunoSEQ multiplex PCR; TCRdb keeps in-frame clones, though not all of them. The top ten clones hold just over 2.5% of a sample with 120,000 or so clones, 75% to 90% of them seen once. Sequenced: PBMCs. Receptor source: a man aged 30-40 years in good health and CMV-seronegative.

V usage is TRBV5-1 and J usage is TRBJ2-3, with 7 bases aligning to TRBD1. Germline assignment: CDR1 SGHRS and CDR2 YFSETQ. This CDR3 is built from 21 residues. Trimming took 2 bases from V and 3 from J; bases not matched to a gene: 24. This CDR3 is CASSFPPLDNRGIVRTDTQYF. The CDR3 DNA reads TGCGCCAGCAGCTTCCCGCCCCTCGATAACAGGGGAATTGTAAGGACAGATACGCAGTATTTT.

In its sample, this clone was seen a few times. V gene TRBV7-9 combines with J gene TRBJ2-4; no reliable D call. The germline V gene encodes CDR1 SEHNR and CDR2 FQNEAQ (reference sequence). With 3 bases removed from V and 0 bases from J, the gap between germline ends came to 12 bases. The CDR3 has 16 residues. The CDR3 region is CASSFGRDLAKNIQYF. In DNA form, the CDR3 reads TGTGCCAGCAGCTTTGGCCGTGATCTAGCCAAAAACATTCAGTACTTC.

The CDR3 protein is CASSFYQEKLFF. In DNA form, the CDR3 reads TGTGCCAGCAGTTTCTATCAAGAAAAACTGTTTTTT. This chain links TRBV28 with TRBJ1-4, with D unclear. Per the germline V gene, CDR1 is MDHEN and CDR2 is SYDVKM. The germline V and J ends were trimmed by 3 bases and 8 bases, with 7 bases remaining between them. The CDR3 runs to 12 residues.

The chain employs TRBV19 and TRBJ2-7, with D possibly TRBD2 on 7 matching bases. Germline CDR1 and CDR2: LNHDA and SQIVND (reference sequence). Trimming pared 3 bases from V and 2 bases from J, leaving 14 bases between. The CDR3 length is 15 residues. CDR3 sequence (DNA): TGTGCCAGTAGTATTGGTTCGGGGGGCGCCTACGAGCAGTACTTC. Translated, it gives CASSIGSGGAYEQYF.

The rearrangement links TRBV6-6 to TRBJ2-5; perhaps TRBD1 as D (5 bases). Germline CDR1 is MNHNY and CDR2 is SVGAGI (reference sequence). This CDR3 is 14 amino acids long. Trimming left V 3 bases short and J 2 bases short, with 10 bases between. The CDR3 sequence: CASSYTQDQETQYF. CDR3 DNA: TGTGCCAGCAGTTATACACAGGATCAAGAGACCCAGTACTTC.

This chain uses TRBV10-3 with TRBJ2-5, with TRBD1 matching over 8 bases. Germline-derived CDR1 and CDR2 are ENHRY and SYGVKD. Unmatched junction bases numbered 6, after V lost 9 bases and J lost 0 bases. The CDR3 length is 14 residues. The DNA for the CDR3 is TGTGCCATTAATTGGACAGGGCACCAAGAGACCCAGTACTTC. Translated: CAINWTGHQETQYF.

The chain employs TRBV7-9 and TRBJ2-1, with D possibly being TRBD2 (5 bases). Germline V gene data show CDR1 as SEHNR and CDR2 as FQNEAQ (reference sequence). The V end was cut by 1 base, the J end by 6 bases, with 16 bases between. The CDR3 loop spans 16 amino acids. CDR3 sequence reads: CASSLVWELTLNEQFF. The CDR3 nucleotides are TGTGCCAGCAGCTTAGTGTGGGAGTTAACCCTCAATGAGCAGTTCTTC. Complete variable domain (other parts from reference TRBV7-9 and TRBJ2-1): DTGVSQNPRHKITKRGQNVTFRCDPISEHNRLYWYRQTLGQGPEFLTYFQNEAQLEKSRLLSDRFSAERPKGSFSTLEIQRTEQGDSAMYLCASSLVWELTLNEQFFGPGTRLTVL.

The J gene is TRBJ2-3, the V gene TRBV6-5; a possible D gene is TRBD2 (5 bases). The V gene's germline CDR1 is MNHEY and CDR2 SVGAGI. Trimming cost V 2 bases and J 2 bases, with 11 bases left between them. This CDR3 has 15 amino acids. The CDR3 DNA follows: TGTGCCAGCAGTTACCGGCTGGGAGCCACAGATACGCAGTATTTT. This encodes CASSYRLGATDTQYF.

The J gene is TRBJ1-1, the V gene TRBV29-1; D gene unclear. The germline V and J ends were trimmed by 4 bases and 2 bases, with 14 bases remaining between them. This CDR3 has 14 amino acids. Germline assignment: CDR1 SQVTM and CDR2 ANQGSEA. CDR3 bases: TGCAGCGTTGTACTTTATCCGGGTAACACTGAAGCTTTCTTT. Its translation is CSVVLYPGNTEAFF. Full variable domain (remainder filled in from reference TRBV29-1 and TRBJ1-1): SAVISQKPSRDICQRGTSLTIQCQVDSQVTMMFWYRQQPGQSLTLIATANQGSEATYESGFVIDKFPISRPNLTFSTLTVSNMSPEDSSIYLCSVVLYPGNTEAFFGQGTRLTVV.

This chain connects TRBV7-2 to TRBJ2-5, with TRBD2 matching over 11 bases. CDR3 length: 15 residues. Germline CDR1 SGHTA, CDR2 FQGNSA. After removal of 5 bases from V and 0 bases from J, the junction contained 2 bases not matched to a gene. The CDR3 DNA reads as TGTGCCAGCAGCATGACTAGCGGGAACCAAGAGACCCAGTACTTC. This codes for CASSMTSGNQETQYF.

The chain carries TRBV21-1 and TRBJ1-1. TRBV21-1 is recorded as a pseudogene. The CDR3 has 13 residues. CDR3 sequence: CASRTTGGKAAFF. In DNA, the CDR3 is TGTGCCAGCAGGACGACGGGGGGCAAGGCCGCTTTCTTT.

The chain has TRBV5-1 and TRBJ2-7, with a possible D match to TRBD1 (5 bases). The CDR3 runs 14 residues. The germline V and J ends were trimmed by 8 bases and 2 bases, with 17 bases remaining between them. Germline CDR1 is SGHRS and CDR2 is YFSETQ. The CDR3 here is CASCKGKAAYEQYF. For the CDR3, the DNA is TGCGCCAGTTGCAAGGGGAAGGCGGCCTACGAGCAGTACTTC.

This sequence joins TRBV7-9 and TRBJ2-1; perhaps TRBD1 as D (6 bases). The ends were cut back, 5 bases at V and 5 bases at J, with 10 bases in the middle. The CDR3 is made up of 13 amino acids. Germline CDR1 SEHNR, CDR2 FQNEAQ (reference sequence). The CDR3 here is CASSDEGDNEQFF. In DNA form, the CDR3 reads TGTGCCAGCAGCGACGAGGGGGACAATGAGCAGTTCTTC. The entire variable domain, with the rest obtained from reference TRBV7-9 and TRBJ2-1, is as follows: DTGVSQNPRHKITKRGQNVTFRCDPISEHNRLYWYRQTLGQGPEFLTYFQNEAQLEKSRLLSDRFSAERPKGSFSTLEIQRTEQGDSAMYLCASSDEGDNEQFFGPGTRLTVL.

This rearrangement joins TRBV27 to TRBJ1-2, with D tentatively TRBD1 (5 bases). Germline V gene sequence: CDR1 MNHEY, CDR2 SMNVEV (reference sequence). This CDR3 spans 15 amino acids. V lost 2 bases and J 3 bases, leaving 13 bases between the germline ends. CDR3 sequence: CASSLRGTKHYGYTF. The CDR3 DNA follows: TGTGCCAGCAGTTTACGGGGGACCAAGCACTATGGCTACACCTTC.

The chain is built from TRBV5-1 and TRBJ2-7, with 7 bases lining up with TRBD1. Trimming at V came to 4 bases and at J to 0 bases, leaving 22 bases not matched to a gene. The CDR3 is 20 residues long. Germline V gives CDR1 SGHRS, CDR2 YFSETQ. CDR3: CASSKERLAGGRRVSYEQYF. The CDR3 nucleotides are TGCGCCAGCAGCAAGGAGAGGTTGGCAGGGGGTCGGCGGGTCTCCTACGAGCAGTACTTC.

The chain has TRBV29-1 and TRBJ2-5; 8 positions agree with TRBD1. V gave up 7 bases and J gave up 2 bases; unmatched junction bases: 6. This CDR3 region has 13 residues. CDR1 and CDR2 (germline): SQVTM, ANQGSEA. The CDR3 nucleotides are TGCAGCGCAAGACAGGGGCCGCAAGAGACCCAGTACTTC. This codes for CSARQGPQETQYF. The full variable domain, rest sourced from reference TRBV29-1 and TRBJ2-5, is SAVISQKPSRDICQRGTSLTIQCQVDSQVTMMFWYRQQPGQSLTLIATANQGSEATYESGFVIDKFPISRPNLTFSTLTVSNMSPEDSSIYLCSARQGPQETQYFGPGTRLLVL.

The chain combines TRBV10-1 with TRBJ2-1, with a possible D match to TRBD2 (5 bases). Germline loops: CDR1 WNHNN, CDR2 SYGVQD (reference sequence). This CDR3 comprises 15 residues. V lost 2 bases, J lost 5 bases, and 13 bases lay in between. CDR3: CASSESGYPNNEQFF. CDR3 in DNA: TGCGCCAGCAGTGAGAGCGGATACCCCAACAATGAGCAGTTCTTC.